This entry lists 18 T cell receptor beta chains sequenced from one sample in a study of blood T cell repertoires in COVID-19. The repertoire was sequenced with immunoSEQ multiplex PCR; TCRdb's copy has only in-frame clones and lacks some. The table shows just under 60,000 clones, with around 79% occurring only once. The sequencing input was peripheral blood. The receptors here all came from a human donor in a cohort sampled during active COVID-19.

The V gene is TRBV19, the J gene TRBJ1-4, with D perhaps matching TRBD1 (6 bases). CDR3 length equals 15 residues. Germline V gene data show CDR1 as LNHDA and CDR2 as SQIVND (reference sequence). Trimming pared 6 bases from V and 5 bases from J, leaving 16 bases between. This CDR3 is CASSSTGSGNEKLFF. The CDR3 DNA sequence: TGTGCCAGTAGCTCTACAGGGTCGGGAAATGAAAAACTGTTTTTT.

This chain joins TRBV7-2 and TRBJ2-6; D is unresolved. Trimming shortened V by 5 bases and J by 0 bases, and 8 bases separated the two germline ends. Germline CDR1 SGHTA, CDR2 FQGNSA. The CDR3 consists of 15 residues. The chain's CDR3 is CASSLDNSGANVLTF. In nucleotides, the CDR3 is TGTGCCAGCAGCCTAGACAACTCTGGGGCCAACGTCCTGACTTTC.

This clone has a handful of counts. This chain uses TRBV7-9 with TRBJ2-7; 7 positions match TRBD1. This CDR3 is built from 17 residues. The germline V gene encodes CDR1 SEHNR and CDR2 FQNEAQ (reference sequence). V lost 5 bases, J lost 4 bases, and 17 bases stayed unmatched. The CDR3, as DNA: TGTGCCAGCAGCCGTTCAGATAGGGGGCCCCTTTATTACGAGCAGTACTTC. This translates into CASSRSDRGPLYYEQYF.

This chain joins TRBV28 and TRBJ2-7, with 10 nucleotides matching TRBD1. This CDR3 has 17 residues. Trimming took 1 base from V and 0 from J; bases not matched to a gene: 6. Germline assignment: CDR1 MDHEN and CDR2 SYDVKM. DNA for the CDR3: TGTGCCAGCAGTTTATTAAGAGGGACAGGGGACTCCTACGAGCAGTACTTC. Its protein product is CASSLLRGTGDSYEQYF.

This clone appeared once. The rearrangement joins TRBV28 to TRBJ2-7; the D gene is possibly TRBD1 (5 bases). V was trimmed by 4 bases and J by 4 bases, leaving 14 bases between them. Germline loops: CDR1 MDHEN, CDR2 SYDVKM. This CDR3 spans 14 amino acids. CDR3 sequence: CASSSPGKGYEQYF. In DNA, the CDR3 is TGTGCCAGCAGTTCCCCAGGGAAGGGTTACGAGCAGTACTTC.

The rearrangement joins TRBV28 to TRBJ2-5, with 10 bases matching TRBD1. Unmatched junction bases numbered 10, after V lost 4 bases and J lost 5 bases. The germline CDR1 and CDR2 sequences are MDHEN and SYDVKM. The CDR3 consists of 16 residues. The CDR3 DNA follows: TGTGCCAGCAGTTCACCGACAGGGGGCGGCTTGGAGACCCAGTACTTC. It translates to CASSSPTGGGLETQYF. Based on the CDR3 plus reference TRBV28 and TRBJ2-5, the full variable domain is DVKVTQSSRYLVKRTGEKVFLECVQDMDHENMFWYRQDPGLGLRLIYFSYDVKMKEKGDIPEGYSVSREKKERFSLILESASTNQTSMYLCASSSPTGGGLETQYFGPGTRLLVL.

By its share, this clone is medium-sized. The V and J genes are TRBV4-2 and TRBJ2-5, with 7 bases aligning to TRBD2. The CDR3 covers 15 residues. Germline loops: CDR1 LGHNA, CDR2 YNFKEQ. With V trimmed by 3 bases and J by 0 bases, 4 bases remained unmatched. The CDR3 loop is CASSQGGSDQETQYF. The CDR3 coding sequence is TGTGCCAGCAGCCAGGGCGGGAGCGACCAAGAGACCCAGTACTTC.

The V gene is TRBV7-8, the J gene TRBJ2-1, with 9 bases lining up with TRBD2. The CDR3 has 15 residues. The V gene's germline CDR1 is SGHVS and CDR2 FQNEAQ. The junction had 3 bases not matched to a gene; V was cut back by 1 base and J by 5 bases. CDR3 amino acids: CASSLVGGRDNEQFF. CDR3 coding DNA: TGTGCCAGCAGCTTAGTTGGCGGGAGGGACAATGAGCAGTTCTTC.

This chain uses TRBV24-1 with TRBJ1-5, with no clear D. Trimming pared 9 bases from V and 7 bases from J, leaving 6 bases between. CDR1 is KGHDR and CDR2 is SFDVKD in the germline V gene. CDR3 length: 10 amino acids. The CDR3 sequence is CATLEQPQHF. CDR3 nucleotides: TGTGCCACCTTGGAGCAGCCCCAGCATTTT.

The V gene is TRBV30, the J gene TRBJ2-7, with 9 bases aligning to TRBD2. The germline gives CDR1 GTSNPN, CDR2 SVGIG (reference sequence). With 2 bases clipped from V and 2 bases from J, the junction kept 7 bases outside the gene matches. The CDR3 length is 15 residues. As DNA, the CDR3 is TGTGCCTGGAGTACCCGGACTAGCGTAACCTACGAGCAGTACTTC. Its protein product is CAWSTRTSVTYEQYF.

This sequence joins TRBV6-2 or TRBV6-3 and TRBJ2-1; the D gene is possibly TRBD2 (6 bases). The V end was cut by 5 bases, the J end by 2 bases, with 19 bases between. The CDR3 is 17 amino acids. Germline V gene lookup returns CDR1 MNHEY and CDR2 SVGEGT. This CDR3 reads CASSIGWGLLTYNEQFF. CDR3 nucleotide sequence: TGTGCCAGCAGTATCGGGTGGGGACTGCTTACCTACAATGAGCAGTTCTTC.

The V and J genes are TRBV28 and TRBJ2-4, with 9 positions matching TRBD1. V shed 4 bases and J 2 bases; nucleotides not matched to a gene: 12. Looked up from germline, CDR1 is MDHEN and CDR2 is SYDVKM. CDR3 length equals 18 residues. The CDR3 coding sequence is TGTGCCAGCAGTTCCCCACGATCGGACAGGGGAACCAAAAACATTCAGTACTTC. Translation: CASSSPRSDRGTKNIQYF.

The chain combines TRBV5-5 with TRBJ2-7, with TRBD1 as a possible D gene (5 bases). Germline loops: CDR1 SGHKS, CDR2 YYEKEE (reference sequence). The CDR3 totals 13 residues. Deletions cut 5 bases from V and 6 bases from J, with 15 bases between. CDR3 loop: CASRGPGVVEQYF. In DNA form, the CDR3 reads TGTGCCAGCAGGGGGCCTGGAGTAGTCGAGCAGTACTTC.

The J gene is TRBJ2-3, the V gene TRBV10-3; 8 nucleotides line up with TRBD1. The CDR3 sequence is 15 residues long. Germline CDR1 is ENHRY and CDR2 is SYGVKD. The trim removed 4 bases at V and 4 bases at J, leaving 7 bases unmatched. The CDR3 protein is CAISGETGEADTQYF. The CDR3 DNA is TGTGCCATCAGTGGGGAGACAGGGGAGGCAGATACGCAGTATTTT.

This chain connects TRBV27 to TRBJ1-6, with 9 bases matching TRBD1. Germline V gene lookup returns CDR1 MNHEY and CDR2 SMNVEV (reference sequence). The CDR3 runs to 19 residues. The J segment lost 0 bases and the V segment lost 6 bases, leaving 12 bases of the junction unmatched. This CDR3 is CASRTPGQGIFSYNSPLHF. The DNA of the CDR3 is TGTGCCAGCAGAACACCGGGACAGGGAATATTCTCCTATAATTCACCCCTCCACTTT.

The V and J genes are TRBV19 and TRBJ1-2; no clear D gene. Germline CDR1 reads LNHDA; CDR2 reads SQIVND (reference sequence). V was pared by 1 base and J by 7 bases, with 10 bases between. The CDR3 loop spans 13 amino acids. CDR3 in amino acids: CASSIGGSFGYTF. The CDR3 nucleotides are TGTGCCAGTAGTATAGGAGGGTCTTTTGGCTACACCTTC.

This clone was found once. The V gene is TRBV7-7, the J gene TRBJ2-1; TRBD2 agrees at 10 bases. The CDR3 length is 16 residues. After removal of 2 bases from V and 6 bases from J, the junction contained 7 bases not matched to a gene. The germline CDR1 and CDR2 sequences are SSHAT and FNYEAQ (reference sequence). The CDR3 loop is CASSLRAGGGSNEQFF. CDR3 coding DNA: TGTGCCAGCAGCTTAAGAGCGGGAGGGGGGTCCAATGAGCAGTTCTTC.

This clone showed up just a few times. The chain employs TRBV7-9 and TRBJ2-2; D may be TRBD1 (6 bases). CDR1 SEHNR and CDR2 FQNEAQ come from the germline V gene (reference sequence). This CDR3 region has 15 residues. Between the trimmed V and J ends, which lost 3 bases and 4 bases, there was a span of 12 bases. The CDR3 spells CASSLGHPGTGELFF. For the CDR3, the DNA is TGTGCCAGCAGCTTGGGACACCCTGGCACCGGGGAGCTGTTTTTT.